This T cell receptor (beta chain) was sequenced during a study of T cell repertoires in cytomegalovirus infection. Findings and limits, study-wide: HLA-C-restricted CMV clonotypes gave the most frequent clonotype in two of eight donors.

Ten or more counts support this clonotype. Antigen: not known. MiXCR, applied by TCRdb to the reads, yields one record per CDR3 protein. The sample lists under 150,000 distinct CDR3 sequences; 30% were seen once. The specimen was CD8+ T cells from cultured PBMCs, collected from culture after CMV antigen stimulation. The origin of this receptor is a human donor in good health (CMV status not recorded). Some clones in this sample may be carry-over from other donors' samples.

The CDR3 coding sequence is TGTGCCAGCAGGCCTAGCGGGGGGGCTGTGGAGCAGTTCTTC. It is translated as CASRPSGGAVEQFF. This chain joins TRBV2 and TRBJ2-1, with 12 bases aligning to TRBD2. Germline-derived CDR1 and CDR2 are SNHLY and FYNNEI. This CDR3 has 14 residues. The V gene end was trimmed by 6 bases and the J gene end by 10 bases; junction bases not matched to a gene: 7.